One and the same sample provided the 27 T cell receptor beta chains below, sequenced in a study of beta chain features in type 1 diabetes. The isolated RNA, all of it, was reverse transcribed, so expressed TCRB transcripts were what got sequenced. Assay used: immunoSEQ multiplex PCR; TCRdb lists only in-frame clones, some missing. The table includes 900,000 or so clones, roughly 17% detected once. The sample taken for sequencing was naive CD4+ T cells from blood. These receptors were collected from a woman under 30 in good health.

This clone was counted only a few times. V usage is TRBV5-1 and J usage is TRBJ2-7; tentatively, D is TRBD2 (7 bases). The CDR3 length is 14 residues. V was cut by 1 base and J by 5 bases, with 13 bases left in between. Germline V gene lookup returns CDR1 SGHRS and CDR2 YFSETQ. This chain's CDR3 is CASSLPSGGDEQYF. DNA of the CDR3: TGCGCCAGCAGCTTGCCCTCGGGGGGCGACGAGCAGTACTTC.

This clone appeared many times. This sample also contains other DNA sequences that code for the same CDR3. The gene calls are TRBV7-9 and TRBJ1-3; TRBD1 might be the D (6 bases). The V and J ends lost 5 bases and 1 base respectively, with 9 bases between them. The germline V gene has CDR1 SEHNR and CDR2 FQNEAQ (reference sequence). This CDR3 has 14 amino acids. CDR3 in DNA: TGTGCCAGCAGCCTCGGACAGTCTGGAAACACCATATATTTT. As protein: CASSLGQSGNTIYF. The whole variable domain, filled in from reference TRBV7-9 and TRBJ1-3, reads DTGVSQNPRHKITKRGQNVTFRCDPISEHNRLYWYRQTLGQGPEFLTYFQNEAQLEKSRLLSDRFSAERPKGSFSTLEIQRTEQGDSAMYLCASSLGQSGNTIYFGEGSWLTVV.

The CDR3 DNA is TGTGCCAGTAGTAGCCGGACCAACCCCGAGCAGTACTTC. Translated: CASSSRTNPEQYF. The V gene is TRBV19, the J gene TRBJ2-7, with D hard to call. The CDR3 runs 13 residues. Looked up from germline, CDR1 is LNHDA and CDR2 is SQIVND (reference sequence). Trimming shortened V by 4 bases and J by 6 bases, and 13 bases separated the two germline ends.

The CDR3 sequence is CASSGGAGVPNEQFF. The DNA of the CDR3 is TGTGCCAGCAGCGGAGGAGCGGGAGTTCCCAATGAGCAGTTCTTC. The V and J genes are TRBV2 and TRBJ2-1, with 8 bases aligning to TRBD2. V was pared by 6 bases and J by 6 bases, with 10 bases of the junction left unmatched. The CDR3 runs 15 residues. Germline V CDR1 and CDR2: SNHLY, FYNNEI.

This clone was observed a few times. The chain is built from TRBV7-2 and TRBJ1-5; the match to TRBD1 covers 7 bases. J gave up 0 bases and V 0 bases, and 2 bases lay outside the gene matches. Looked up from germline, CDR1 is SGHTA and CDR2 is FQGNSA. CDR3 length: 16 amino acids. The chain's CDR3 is CASSLATGSSNQPQHF. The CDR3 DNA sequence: TGTGCCAGCAGCTTAGCGACAGGGTCTAGCAATCAGCCCCAGCATTTT.

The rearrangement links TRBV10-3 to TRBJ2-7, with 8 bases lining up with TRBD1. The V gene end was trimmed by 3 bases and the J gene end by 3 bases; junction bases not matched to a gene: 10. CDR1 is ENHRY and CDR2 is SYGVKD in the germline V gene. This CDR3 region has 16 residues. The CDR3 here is CAISDSNRGALYEQYF. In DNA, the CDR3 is TGTGCCATCAGTGATTCGAACAGGGGGGCCCTCTACGAGCAGTACTTC.

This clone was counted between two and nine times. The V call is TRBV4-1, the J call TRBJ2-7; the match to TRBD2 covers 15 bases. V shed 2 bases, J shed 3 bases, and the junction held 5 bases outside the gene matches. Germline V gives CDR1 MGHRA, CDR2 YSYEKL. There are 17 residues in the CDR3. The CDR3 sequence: CASSQRLGLAGGYEQYF. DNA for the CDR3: TGCGCCAGCAGCCAACGGTTGGGACTAGCGGGAGGCTACGAGCAGTACTTC.

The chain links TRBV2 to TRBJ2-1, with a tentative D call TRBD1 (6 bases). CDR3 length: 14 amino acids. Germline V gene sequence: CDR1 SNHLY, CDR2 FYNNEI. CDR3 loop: CANSRDTSYNEQFF. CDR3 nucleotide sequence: TGTGCTAACTCGAGGGACACCTCCTACAATGAGCAGTTCTTC.

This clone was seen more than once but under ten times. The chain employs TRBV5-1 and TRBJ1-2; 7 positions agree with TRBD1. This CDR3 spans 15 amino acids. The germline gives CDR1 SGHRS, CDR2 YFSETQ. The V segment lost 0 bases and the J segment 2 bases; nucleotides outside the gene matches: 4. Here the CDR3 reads CASSLGLGQNYGYTF. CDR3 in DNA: TGCGCCAGCAGCTTGGGATTGGGACAGAACTATGGCTACACCTTC.

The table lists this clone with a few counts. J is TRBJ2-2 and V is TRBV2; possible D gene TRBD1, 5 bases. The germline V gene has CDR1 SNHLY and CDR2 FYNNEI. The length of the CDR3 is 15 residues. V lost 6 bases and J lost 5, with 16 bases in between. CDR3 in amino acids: CASRMDILGTGELFF. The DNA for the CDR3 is TGTGCCAGCAGGATGGACATTCTCGGTACCGGGGAGCTGTTTTTT.

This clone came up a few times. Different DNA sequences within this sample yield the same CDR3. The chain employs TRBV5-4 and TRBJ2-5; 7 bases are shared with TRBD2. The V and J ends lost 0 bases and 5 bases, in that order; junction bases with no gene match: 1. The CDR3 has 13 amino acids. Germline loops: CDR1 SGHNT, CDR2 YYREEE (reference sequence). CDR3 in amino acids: CASSLAGGETQYF. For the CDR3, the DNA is TGTGCCAGCAGCTTGGCCGGGGGGGAGACCCAGTACTTC.

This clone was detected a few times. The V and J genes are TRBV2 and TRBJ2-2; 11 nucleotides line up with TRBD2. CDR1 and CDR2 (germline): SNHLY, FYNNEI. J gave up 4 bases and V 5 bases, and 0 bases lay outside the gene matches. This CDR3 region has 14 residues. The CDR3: CASSTSGGTGELFF. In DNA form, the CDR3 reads TGTGCCAGCAGTACTAGCGGGGGCACCGGGGAGCTGTTTTTT.

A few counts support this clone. CDR3 in DNA: TGTGCCAGCAGTTCGGACAGCTCCTACGAGCAGTACTTC. Protein product: CASSSDSSYEQYF. The chain joins TRBV28 to TRBJ2-7; TRBD1 might be the D (6 bases). The length of the CDR3 is 13 residues. V lost 4 bases and J lost 0, with 7 bases in between. From germline, CDR1 is MDHEN and CDR2 SYDVKM.

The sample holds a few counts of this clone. The CDR3 region is CASSLTMTSGAYNEQFF. The CDR3 DNA reads TGTGCCAGCAGCTTAACAATGACTAGCGGGGCCTACAATGAGCAGTTCTTC. The chain couples TRBV7-3 to TRBJ2-1; 11 positions match TRBD2. The V segment lost 0 bases and the J segment 2 bases; nucleotides outside the gene matches: 3. Germline V gives CDR1 SGHTA, CDR2 FQGTGA. The CDR3 covers 17 residues.

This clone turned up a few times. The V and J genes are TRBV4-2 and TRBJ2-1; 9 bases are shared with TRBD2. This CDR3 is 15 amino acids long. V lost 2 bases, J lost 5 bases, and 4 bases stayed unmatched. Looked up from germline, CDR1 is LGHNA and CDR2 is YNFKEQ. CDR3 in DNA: TGTGCCAGCAGCCAACGGACTAGCGTAGACAATGAGCAGTTCTTC. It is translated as CASSQRTSVDNEQFF.

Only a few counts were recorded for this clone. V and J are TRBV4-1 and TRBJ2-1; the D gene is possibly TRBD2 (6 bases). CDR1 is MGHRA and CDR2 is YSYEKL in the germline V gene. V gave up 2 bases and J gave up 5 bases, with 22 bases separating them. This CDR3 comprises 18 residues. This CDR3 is CASSQIPRAMTSNNEQFF. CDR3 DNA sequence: TGCGCCAGCAGCCAAATCCCTCGTGCCATGACTAGTAACAATGAGCAGTTCTTC.

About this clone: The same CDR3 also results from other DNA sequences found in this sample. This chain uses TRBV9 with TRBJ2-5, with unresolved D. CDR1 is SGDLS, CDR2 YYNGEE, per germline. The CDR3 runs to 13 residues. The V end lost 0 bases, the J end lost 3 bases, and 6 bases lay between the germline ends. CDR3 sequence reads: CASSVGSEETQYF. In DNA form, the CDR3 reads TGTGCCAGCAGCGTAGGTTCAGAAGAGACCCAGTACTTC. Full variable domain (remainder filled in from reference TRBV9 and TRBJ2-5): DSGVTQTPKHLITATGQRVTLRCSPRSGDLSVYWYQQSLDQGLQFLIQYYNGEERAKGNILERFSAQQFPDLHSELNLSSLELGDSALYFCASSVGSEETQYFGPGTRLLVL.

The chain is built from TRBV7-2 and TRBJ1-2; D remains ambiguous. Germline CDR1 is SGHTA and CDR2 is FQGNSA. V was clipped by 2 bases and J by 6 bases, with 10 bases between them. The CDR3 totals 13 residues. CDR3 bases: TGTGCCAGCAGCTTAACGGCTGGAGATGGCTACACCTTC. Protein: CASSLTAGDGYTF.

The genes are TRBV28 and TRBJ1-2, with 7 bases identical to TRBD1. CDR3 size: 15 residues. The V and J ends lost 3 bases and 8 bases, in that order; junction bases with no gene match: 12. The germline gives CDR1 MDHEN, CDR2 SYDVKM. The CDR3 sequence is CASSFQPGQFGGYTF. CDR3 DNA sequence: TGTGCCAGCAGTTTCCAACCGGGACAGTTTGGGGGCTACACCTTC.

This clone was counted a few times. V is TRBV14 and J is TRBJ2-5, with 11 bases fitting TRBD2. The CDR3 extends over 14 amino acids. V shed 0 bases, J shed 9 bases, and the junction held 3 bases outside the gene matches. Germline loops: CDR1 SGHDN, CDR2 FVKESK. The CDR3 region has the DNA TGTGCCAGCAGCCAAGATTGGACTAGCGGGCCCCAGTACTTC. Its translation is CASSQDWTSGPQYF.

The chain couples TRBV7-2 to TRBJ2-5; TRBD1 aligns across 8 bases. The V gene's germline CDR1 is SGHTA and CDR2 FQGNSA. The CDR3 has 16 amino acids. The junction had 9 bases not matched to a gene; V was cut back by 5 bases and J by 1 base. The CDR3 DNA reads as TGTGCCAGCAGCCGAGCAGGGGGCAGACTCCAAGAGACCCAGTACTTC. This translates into CASSRAGGRLQETQYF.

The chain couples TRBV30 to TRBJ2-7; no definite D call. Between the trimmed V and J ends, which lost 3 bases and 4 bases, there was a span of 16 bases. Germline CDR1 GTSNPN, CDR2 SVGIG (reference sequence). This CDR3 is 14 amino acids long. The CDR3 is CAWRGSSTDYEQYF. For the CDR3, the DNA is TGTGCCTGGAGGGGGTCCAGCACCGATTACGAGCAGTACTTC.

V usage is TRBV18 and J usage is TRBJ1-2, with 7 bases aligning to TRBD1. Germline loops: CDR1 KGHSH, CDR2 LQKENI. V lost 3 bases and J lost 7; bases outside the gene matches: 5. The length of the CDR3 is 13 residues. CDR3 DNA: TGTGCCAGCTCACCCGAGACAGGGAGTGGCTACACCTTC. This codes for CASSPETGSGYTF.

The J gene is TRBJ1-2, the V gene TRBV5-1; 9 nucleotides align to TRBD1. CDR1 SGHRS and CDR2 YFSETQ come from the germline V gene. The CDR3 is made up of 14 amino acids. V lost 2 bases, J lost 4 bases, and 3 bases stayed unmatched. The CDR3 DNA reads TGCGCCAGCAGCTTCGGACAGGGGACCTATGGCTACACCTTC. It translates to CASSFGQGTYGYTF.

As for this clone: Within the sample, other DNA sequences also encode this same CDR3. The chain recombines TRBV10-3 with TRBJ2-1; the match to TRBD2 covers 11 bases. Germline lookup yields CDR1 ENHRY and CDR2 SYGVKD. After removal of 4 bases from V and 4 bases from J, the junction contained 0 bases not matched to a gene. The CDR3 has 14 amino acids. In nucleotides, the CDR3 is TGTGCCATCAGTGGGACTAGCGGGTACAATGAGCAGTTCTTC. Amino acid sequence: CAISGTSGYNEQFF.

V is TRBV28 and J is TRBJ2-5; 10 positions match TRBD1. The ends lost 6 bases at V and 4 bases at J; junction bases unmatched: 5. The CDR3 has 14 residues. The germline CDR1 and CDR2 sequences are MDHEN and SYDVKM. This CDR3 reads CASRRQGASETQYF. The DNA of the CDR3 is TGTGCCAGCAGAAGACAGGGGGCCTCAGAGACCCAGTACTTC.

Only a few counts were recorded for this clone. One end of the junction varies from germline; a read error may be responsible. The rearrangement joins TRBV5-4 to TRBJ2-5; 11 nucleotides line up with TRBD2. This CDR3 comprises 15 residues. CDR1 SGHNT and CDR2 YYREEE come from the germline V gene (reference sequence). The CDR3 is CASSSGTSGQEIQYF. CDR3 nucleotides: TGTGCCAGCAGCTCCGGGACTAGCGGACAAGAGATCCAGTACTTC.